The 26 T cell receptor beta chains below all came from one sample that was sequenced in a study of cytomegalovirus exposure and HLA in healthy donors. A multiplex PCR was run with 60 Vbeta primers and 13 Jbeta primers. TCRdb's table, derived via immunoSEQ multiplex PCR, lists solely in-frame clones and lacks some. The sample shows 120,000 or so clones, 17% of them seen only once. Source material: PBMCs. The receptor source for this set is a female donor in good health and CMV-seropositive.

This chain links TRBV4-1 with TRBJ2-2; the D gene is possibly TRBD1 (6 bases). The germline gives CDR1 MGHRA, CDR2 YSYEKL. This CDR3 is 15 amino acids long. Trimming stripped 3 bases from V and 5 bases from J, with 13 bases between. The CDR3 region has the DNA TGCGCCAGCAGCCATGGCAGGGGAAATACCGGGGAGCTGTTTTTT. Protein: CASSHGRGNTGELFF.

This clone came up a few times. The gene calls are TRBV7-2 and TRBJ1-2; no clear D. Looked up from germline, CDR1 is SGHTA and CDR2 is FQGNSA. Trimming pared 1 base from V and 2 bases from J, leaving 8 bases between. CDR3 size: 14 residues. Here the CDR3 DNA reads TGTGCCAGCAGCTTAGTTGACGGGAACTATGGCTACACCTTC. Its protein product is CASSLVDGNYGYTF.

This clone turned up a few times. The genes are TRBV30 and TRBJ2-7; TRBD2 agrees at 15 bases. Losses at the gene ends were 1 base for V and 5 bases for J; bases not matched to a gene: 12. CDR3 length: 18 residues. Germline V CDR1 and CDR2: GTSNPN, SVGIG (reference sequence). Written as DNA, the CDR3 is TGTGCCTGGAGTGGCGGACTAGCGGGGGGGCCGAGGATCCACGAGCAGTACTTC. Translation gives CAWSGGLAGGPRIHEQYF.

The CDR3 spells CASSLAGGERTEAFF. CDR3 bases: TGTGCCAGCAGCTTAGCGGGCGGGGAGAGGACTGAAGCTTTCTTT. V is TRBV7-9 and J is TRBJ1-1; no clear D. The CDR3 covers 15 residues. The germline gives CDR1 SEHNR, CDR2 FQNEAQ (reference sequence). Trimming shortened V by 0 bases and J by 5 bases, and 13 bases separated the two germline ends.

This clone was detected only a few times. This sequence joins TRBV29-1 and TRBJ1-1, with 8 bases fitting TRBD1. The CDR3 totals 14 residues. Trimming cost V 3 bases and J 10 bases; bases outside gene matches: 13. Germline CDR1 is SQVTM and CDR2 is ANQGSEA. Here the CDR3 reads CSVERQEQGERAFF. CDR3 sequence (DNA): TGCAGCGTTGAGAGACAAGAACAGGGGGAGCGAGCTTTCTTT.

The chain couples TRBV7-9 to TRBJ2-7; no reliable D call. The V gene's germline CDR1 is SEHNR and CDR2 FQNEAQ (reference sequence). The CDR3 is 15 amino acids. V was pared by 0 bases and J by 2 bases, with 11 bases between. CDR3 sequence (DNA): TGTGCCAGCAGCTTAGCTTTTGGCCATACCTACGAGCAGTACTTC. This encodes CASSLAFGHTYEQYF.

V is TRBV5-1 and J is TRBJ2-5, with a tentative D call TRBD2 (6 bases). This CDR3 spans 16 amino acids. Germline values: CDR1 SGHRS, CDR2 YFSETQ. Trimming took off 0 bases at V and 5 bases at J, with 17 bases between the two ends. CDR3 sequence (DNA): TGCGCCAGCAGCTTGGTGGCTAGCGCGTTATTGGAGACCCAGTACTTC. Residues: CASSLVASALLETQYF.

A word on this clone: A read error may account for a junction end that differs from germline. The J gene is TRBJ2-7, the V gene TRBV7-7, with 9 nucleotides matching TRBD2. The CDR3 contains 13 residues. CDR1 and CDR2 from the germline V gene are SSHAT and FNYEAQ (reference sequence). Here the CDR3 DNA reads TGTGCTAGCAGCTTAGCGGGAGTGAACGAGCAGTACTTC. Translation gives CASSLAGVNEQYF.

This clone was counted a few times. The chain has TRBV15 and TRBJ1-2; a weak D match, TRBD1 (5 bases). The V end was cut by 0 bases, the J end by 2 bases, with 13 bases between. The CDR3 runs 16 residues. Germline V gene data show CDR1 as LNHNV and CDR2 as YYDKDF (reference sequence). As DNA, the CDR3 is TGTGCCACCAGCAGAGATCCCCAGGGCCCAAACTATGGCTACACCTTC. Translation: CATSRDPQGPNYGYTF.

This clone was detected a few times. J is TRBJ1-1 and V is TRBV5-1; 9 nucleotides align to TRBD1. The germline V gene encodes CDR1 SGHRS and CDR2 YFSETQ. This CDR3 has 15 residues. V was clipped by 7 bases and J by 6 bases; unmatched bases: 13. The CDR3 nucleotides read TGCGCCAGCCAACACGGGGACAGGGAAAATTCTGAAGCTTTCTTT. Its translation is CASQHGDRENSEAFF.

This clone was counted only a few times. This sequence joins TRBV7-2 and TRBJ1-2; no clear D gene. V was shortened by 2 bases and J by 3 bases, with 16 bases between the two germline ends. CDR1 SGHTA and CDR2 FQGNSA come from the germline V gene. The CDR3 loop spans 16 amino acids. The CDR3 DNA follows: TGTGCCAGCAGCTTAATTGCGGTCCCCACGGACTATGGCTACACCTTC. Residues: CASSLIAVPTDYGYTF.

This clone was seen a few times. This sequence joins TRBV28 and TRBJ2-3; TRBD2 is a possible D gene (6 bases). Trimming pared 5 bases from V and 4 bases from J, leaving 16 bases between. Germline V gives CDR1 MDHEN, CDR2 SYDVKM. This CDR3 spans 15 amino acids. The CDR3: CASSPRLVYSDTQYF. CDR3 in DNA: TGTGCCAGCAGTCCACGACTAGTATATTCAGATACGCAGTATTTT.

V gene TRBV5-1 combines with J gene TRBJ1-6; 10 bases map to TRBD1. The V and J ends lost 4 bases and 10 bases, in that order; junction bases with no gene match: 8. The germline gives CDR1 SGHRS, CDR2 YFSETQ. This CDR3 is built from 15 residues. CDR3: CASSPRQGAESPLHF. Here the CDR3 DNA reads TGCGCCAGCAGCCCACGACAGGGGGCGGAATCACCCCTCCACTTT. The full variable domain, with the rest looked up from reference TRBV5-1 and TRBJ1-6, is KAGVTQTPRYLIKTRGQQVTLSCSPISGHRSVSWYQQTPGQGLQFLFEYFSETQRNKGNFPGRFSGRQFSNSRSEMNVSTLELGDSALYLCASSPRQGAESPLHFGNGTRLTVT.

The chain is built from TRBV7-9 and TRBJ1-1, with 7 nucleotides matching TRBD1. The CDR3 sequence is 16 residues long. The V gene's germline CDR1 is SEHNR and CDR2 FQNEAQ (reference sequence). After removal of 2 bases from V and 1 base from J, the junction contained 7 bases not matched to a gene. CDR3 loop: CASSLPPGQPNTEAFF. The CDR3 DNA sequence: TGTGCCAGCAGCTTACCTCCGGGACAGCCGAACACTGAAGCTTTCTTT.

This clone was counted a few times. This rearrangement joins TRBV29-1 to TRBJ2-7, with TRBD2 as a possible D gene (6 bases). V lost 6 bases, J lost 7 bases, and 16 bases lay in between. The germline V gene has CDR1 SQVTM and CDR2 ANQGSEA. The CDR3 length is 12 residues. This CDR3 reads CSVVAVDFEQYF. The CDR3 bases are TGCAGCGTGGTAGCGGTGGATTTTGAGCAGTACTTC.

The chain uses TRBV10-3 and TRBJ2-3; 9 positions agree with TRBD2. Germline V gene sequence: CDR1 ENHRY, CDR2 SYGVKD. V lost 2 bases and J lost 1; bases outside the gene matches: 7. The CDR3 consists of 17 residues. CDR3 nucleotide sequence: TGTGCCATCAGTGAGCCCCTAAAGCGGGGGGGCACAGATACGCAGTATTTT. Its translation is CAISEPLKRGGTDTQYF.

This sequence joins TRBV18 and TRBJ2-7, with 7 positions matching TRBD1. The germline gives CDR1 KGHSH, CDR2 LQKENI. The junction had 2 bases not matched to a gene; V was cut back by 3 bases and J by 3 bases. The CDR3 has 13 residues. CDR3 in DNA: TGTGCCAGCTCACCCGGACAGGACTACGAGCAGTACTTC. Translated: CASSPGQDYEQYF.

This clone was counted a few times. The chain recombines TRBV13 with TRBJ1-5; D is possibly TRBD1 (5 bases). The CDR3 spans 17 residues. Between the trimmed V and J ends, which lost 2 bases and 0 bases, there was a span of 14 bases. Per the germline V gene, CDR1 is PRHDT and CDR2 is FYEKMQ (reference sequence). CDR3 loop: CASSLIDSGRSNQPQHF. In DNA, the CDR3 is TGTGCCAGCAGCTTAATAGATTCAGGGCGTAGCAATCAGCCCCAGCATTTT. Variable domain in full (rest from reference TRBV13 and TRBJ1-5): AAGVIQSPRHLIKEKRETATLKCYPIPRHDTVYWYQQGPGQDPQFLISFYEKMQSDKGSIPDRFSAQQFSDYHSELNMSSLELGDSALYFCASSLIDSGRSNQPQHFGDGTRLSIL.

The chain joins TRBV28 to TRBJ1-2; TRBD1 might be the D (6 bases). The CDR3 has 14 amino acids. The germline V gene has CDR1 MDHEN and CDR2 SYDVKM. The ends were cut back, 6 bases at V and 4 bases at J, with 15 bases in the middle. The CDR3 DNA reads TGTGCCAGCAGACCTCCGGGACACCCCTATGGCTACACCTTC. It is translated as CASRPPGHPYGYTF.

Only a few counts were recorded for this clone. The chain combines TRBV4-2 with TRBJ2-3; D may be TRBD2 (6 bases). Germline CDR1 is LGHNA and CDR2 is YNFKEQ. The CDR3 runs 15 residues. The V end was cut by 6 bases, the J end by 1 base, with 14 bases between. CDR3 sequence (DNA): TGTGCCAGCAGGAGGTCCCCGGGGGGCACAGATACGCAGTATTTT. It codes for CASRRSPGGTDTQYF.

The V call is TRBV5-6, the J call TRBJ2-3, with no clear D. From germline, CDR1 is SGHDT and CDR2 YYEEEE. Trimming removed 2 bases from V and 5 bases from J, with 15 bases in between. The CDR3 runs to 15 residues. CDR3 sequence reads: CASSLSFGYRDTQYF. The CDR3 DNA sequence: TGTGCCAGCAGCTTATCTTTCGGGTATAGAGATACGCAGTATTTT.

The chain employs TRBV7-2 and TRBJ2-5; 8 bases are shared with TRBD2. Germline assignment: CDR1 SGHTA and CDR2 FQGNSA. J lost 2 bases, V lost 1 base, and 6 bases had no gene match. This CDR3 spans 16 amino acids. The CDR3 is CASSLVFSSGQETQYF. The CDR3 DNA reads as TGTGCCAGCAGCTTAGTCTTCTCTAGCGGGCAAGAGACCCAGTACTTC.

CDR3 protein: CASGLGVQGGTGELFF. The CDR3, as DNA: TGTGCTAGTGGTTTGGGCGTCCAGGGGGGCACCGGGGAGCTGTTTTTT. This sequence joins TRBV12-5 and TRBJ2-2, with D possibly being TRBD1 (7 bases). CDR1 and CDR2 (germline): LGHNT, FRNRAP. The V and J ends lost 1 base and 4 bases respectively, with 13 bases between them. There are 16 residues in the CDR3.

V and J are TRBV7-8 and TRBJ2-1, with 9 bases that match TRBD2. The CDR3 consists of 15 residues. After removal of 5 bases from V and 9 bases from J, the junction contained 11 bases not matched to a gene. Germline V gives CDR1 SGHVS, CDR2 FQNEAQ. CDR3 sequence (DNA): TGTGCCAGCAGCGAAGAGCGGGGGGTTTATGTTGAGCAGTTCTTC. Translation: CASSEERGVYVEQFF.

This clone was counted between two and nine times. The genes are TRBV7-6 and TRBJ1-2, with a tentative D call TRBD1 (5 bases). Germline V lookup: CDR1 SGHVS, CDR2 FNYEAQ. Trimming stripped 1 base from V and 4 bases from J, with 10 bases between. The CDR3 is 14 residues long. In DNA form, the CDR3 reads TGTGCCAGCAGCTTAGGGGGCCCGAGCTATGGCTACACCTTC. Its translation is CASSLGGPSYGYTF.

V is TRBV29-1 and J is TRBJ2-7, with 11 bases that match TRBD2. Germline CDR1 reads SQVTM; CDR2 reads ANQGSEA. The CDR3 length is 14 residues. V lost 3 bases, J lost 3 bases, and 4 bases stayed unmatched. CDR3 sequence: CSVDGLAGGYEQYF. The CDR3 DNA reads TGCAGCGTTGACGGACTAGCGGGCGGCTACGAGCAGTACTTC.